One and the same sample provided the 2 T cell receptor beta chains below, sequenced in a study of PD-L1 blockade in urothelial cancer. Using immunoSEQ multiplex PCR, the repertoire was profiled, and TCRdb retains in-frame clones only, with some absent. Altogether 90,000 to 100,000 clones are present, around 89% being singletons, with the ten largest covering around 1.5%. Time point of the sample: pretreatment peripheral blood. The input for sequencing was PBMCs, taken around atezolizumab (anti-PD-L1) treatment. Receptors originate from a man between 60 and 75 years old with urothelial cancer.

The CDR3 sequence: CASSPRGALTDTQYF. CDR3 DNA sequence: TGTGCCAGCAGCCCGCGGGGGGCCCTCACAGATACGCAGTATTTT. V and J are TRBV9 and TRBJ2-3, with 8 bases aligning to TRBD2. The CDR3 has 15 residues. Germline V gives CDR1 SGDLS, CDR2 YYNGEE. Unmatched junction bases numbered 6, after V lost 4 bases and J lost 2 bases.

The J gene is TRBJ2-3, the V gene TRBV4-3; perhaps TRBD1 as D (6 bases). The CDR3 extends over 16 amino acids. Germline V gene lookup returns CDR1 LGHNA and CDR2 YSLEER. Between the trimmed V and J ends, which lost 2 bases and 5 bases, there was a span of 17 bases. The CDR3 spells CASSQFLARGEDTQYF. The CDR3 region has the DNA TGCGCCAGCAGCCAATTCCTAGCCAGGGGTGAAGATACGCAGTATTTT.